These 24 T cell receptor beta chains came from one sample sequenced in a study of OX40 agonist ivuxolimab in advanced cancers. Assay: immunoSEQ multiplex PCR; the TCRdb copy retains only in-frame clones and omits some. This sample yields 45,000 to 50,000 clones, of which approximately 88% are seen a single time; 11% to 15% belongs to the top ten. The sequences come from CD4+ or CD8+ T cells sorted from blood, collected in a trial of the OX40 agonist ivuxolimab. These receptors were taken from an adult with an advanced solid tumor such as melanoma, head and neck, liver or kidney cancer.

For the CDR3, the DNA is TGTGCCAGCAGCTTTGAGACAGGGGGCTGGGAGACCCAGTACTTC. Translating it yields CASSFETGGWETQYF. This chain links TRBV5-8 with TRBJ2-5; 10 nucleotides line up with TRBD1. Trimming cost V 2 bases and J 5 bases; bases outside gene matches: 6. The CDR3 spans 15 residues. Germline CDR1 reads SGHTS; CDR2 reads YDEGEE.

The rearrangement uses TRBV27 and TRBJ2-7, with TRBD2 matching 7 bases. J was trimmed by 7 bases and V by 0 bases; bases with no gene match: 18. The CDR3 loop spans 18 amino acids. Germline assignment: CDR1 MNHEY and CDR2 SMNVEV (reference sequence). CDR3 DNA: TGTGCCAGCAGTTTATCCCAGGCGGCGGGAGCCAGCCCGTGGGAGCAGTACTTC. Its protein is CASSLSQAAGASPWEQYF.

The V and J genes are TRBV2 and TRBJ1-2, with D hard to call. This CDR3 region has 13 residues. Trimming removed 4 bases from V and 1 base from J, with 7 bases in between. CDR1 SNHLY and CDR2 FYNNEI come from the germline V gene. CDR3 sequence: CASSGYNNYGYTF. CDR3 in DNA: TGTGCCAGCAGTGGGTACAATAACTATGGCTACACCTTC.

The chain uses TRBV27 and TRBJ2-4, with TRBD2 as a possible D gene (6 bases). V lost 6 bases and J lost 4, with 28 bases in between. The CDR3 runs to 19 residues. Germline V gene data show CDR1 as MNHEY and CDR2 as SMNVEV (reference sequence). The CDR3 is CASSNLPGRGIVGKNIQYF. The CDR3 DNA sequence: TGTGCCAGCAGCAACCTGCCGGGACGGGGGATAGTGGGGAAAAACATTCAGTACTTC.

V usage is TRBV30 and J usage is TRBJ1-1, with D uncertain. This CDR3 comprises 12 residues. Trimming took 7 bases from V and 4 from J, leaving 13 bases between them. The germline V gene encodes CDR1 GTSNPN and CDR2 SVGIG (reference sequence). CDR3 bases: TGTGCCTTAGACGCTGGGGTCACTGAAGCTTTCTTT. Its translation: CALDAGVTEAFF.

This clone occurred a few times. The J gene is TRBJ2-7, the V gene TRBV7-9; D uncertain. There are 15 residues in the CDR3. The germline gives CDR1 SEHNR, CDR2 FQNEAQ (reference sequence). The V end was cut by 1 base, the J end by 2 bases, with 12 bases between. The CDR3 spells CASSLGVGITYEQYF. CDR3 in DNA: TGTGCCAGCAGCTTAGGGGTAGGGATCACCTACGAGCAGTACTTC.

The gene calls are TRBV7-2 and TRBJ2-1; 7 bases line up with TRBD2. V shed 3 bases, J shed 0 bases, and the junction held 2 bases outside the gene matches. Germline V gene sequence: CDR1 SGHTA, CDR2 FQGNSA. The CDR3 is 15 residues long. CDR3 region: CASSLGTNSYNEQFF. DNA for the CDR3: TGTGCCAGCAGCTTGGGGACTAACTCCTACAATGAGCAGTTCTTC.

The V call is TRBV12-5, the J call TRBJ2-1, with 11 bases aligning to TRBD2. The germline V gene encodes CDR1 LGHNT and CDR2 FRNRAP. Germline trimming cut 2 bases from V and 7 bases from J; bases unmatched to any gene: 7. This CDR3 spans 16 amino acids. The chain's CDR3 is CASGLSASGRWNEQFF. CDR3 in DNA: TGTGCTAGTGGTTTGTCGGCTAGCGGGAGGTGGAATGAGCAGTTCTTC. The whole variable domain, filled in from reference TRBV12-5 and TRBJ2-1, reads DARVTQTPRHKVTEMGQEVTMRCQPILGHNTVFWYRQTMMQGLELLAYFRNRAPLDDSGMPKDRFSAEMPDATLATLKIQPSEPRDSAVYFCASGLSASGRWNEQFFGPGTRLTVL.

This clone was counted between two and nine times. The V and J genes are TRBV9 and TRBJ1-2; no clear D gene. The V end was cut by 2 bases, the J end by 7 bases, with 18 bases between. This CDR3 comprises 15 residues. In germline, CDR1 is SGDLS, CDR2 YYNGEE. The CDR3 DNA reads as TGTGCCAGCAGCGTGGGAGGGCCCCTCTTAGGTGGCTACACCTTC. This encodes CASSVGGPLLGGYTF.

This clone was observed a handful of times. V is TRBV30 and J is TRBJ1-5, with 9 positions matching TRBD1. Looked up from germline, CDR1 is GTSNPN and CDR2 is SVGIG (reference sequence). This CDR3 has 13 residues. The trim removed 5 bases at V and 3 bases at J, leaving 2 bases unmatched. CDR3: CAWDRGTNQPQHF. CDR3 coding DNA: TGTGCCTGGGACAGGGGGACCAATCAGCCCCAGCATTTT. The variable domain in full, with the rest retrieved from reference TRBV30 and TRBJ1-5, is SQTIHQWPATLVQPVGSPLSLECTVEGTSNPNLYWYRQAAGRGLQLLFYSVGIGQISSEVPQNLSASRPQDRQFILSSKKLLLSDSGFYLCAWDRGTNQPQHFGDGTRLSIL.

This chain connects TRBV7-2 to TRBJ2-7; 10 nucleotides align to TRBD2. This CDR3 is 17 amino acids long. J lost 2 bases, V lost 3 bases, and 10 bases had no gene match. Germline V gene lookup returns CDR1 SGHTA and CDR2 FQGNSA. The CDR3 here is CASSFRTSGFKAYEQYF. The CDR3 coding sequence is TGTGCCAGCAGCTTTCGGACTAGCGGATTCAAGGCCTACGAGCAGTACTTC.

The CDR3 here is CASVEAGGAGELFF. The CDR3 region has the DNA TGTGCCAGTGTAGAAGCGGGAGGGGCCGGGGAGCTGTTTTTT. J is TRBJ2-2 and V is TRBV2, with 10 bases matching TRBD2. The trim removed 9 bases at V and 6 bases at J, leaving 7 bases unmatched. The CDR3 runs to 14 residues. Per the germline V gene, CDR1 is SNHLY and CDR2 is FYNNEI.

V usage is TRBV29-1 and J usage is TRBJ2-4; the D is unclear. V was trimmed by 4 bases and J by 8 bases, leaving 15 bases between them. The CDR3 is 13 amino acids. The germline gives CDR1 SQVTM, CDR2 ANQGSEA. The CDR3: CSVVPPGIDIQYF. The CDR3 DNA sequence: TGCAGCGTTGTGCCCCCCGGTATCGACATTCAGTACTTC.

The rearrangement uses TRBV5-1 and TRBJ2-1; 9 nucleotides align to TRBD2. V dropped 3 bases and J dropped 7; count of bases not matched to a gene: 2. This CDR3 has 13 amino acids. CDR1 and CDR2 (germline): SGHRS, YFSETQ. CDR3: CASSSGLANEQFF. The CDR3 nucleotides are TGCGCCAGCAGCTCGGGACTAGCTAATGAGCAGTTCTTC.

The chain's CDR3 is CSVRWGATEAFF. The CDR3, as DNA: TGCAGCGTGAGGTGGGGGGCGACTGAAGCTTTCTTT. The genes are TRBV29-1 and TRBJ1-1, with D perhaps matching TRBD1 (6 bases). V was clipped by 6 bases and J by 5 bases, with 13 bases between them. This CDR3 contains 12 residues. Germline V gives CDR1 SQVTM, CDR2 ANQGSEA.

The J gene is TRBJ1-5, the V gene TRBV21-1; TRBD1, as called in the table, went unchecked against the DNA. TRBV21-1 is designated a pseudogene. The CDR3 consists of 19 residues. CDR3 amino acids: CASSRSAPKQGRCNQPQHF. In DNA form, the CDR3 reads TGTGCCAGCAGCCGATCCGCCCCCAAACAGGGGCGTTGCAATCAGCCCCAGCATTTT.

This chain links TRBV28 with TRBJ2-7; 8 bases fit TRBD2. J was trimmed by 7 bases and V by 5 bases; bases with no gene match: 7. This CDR3 comprises 13 residues. Germline V gene sequence: CDR1 MDHEN, CDR2 SYDVKM. CDR3 nucleotide sequence: TGTGCCAGCAGTGGCGGGGGGCATCGTGAGCAGTACTTC. Its protein product is CASSGGGHREQYF.

This clone appeared a single time. The CDR3 spells CASRRPGQGAGANVLTF. CDR3 nucleotide sequence: TGTGCCAGCAGGAGACCGGGACAGGGGGCTGGGGCCAACGTCCTGACTTTC. The chain uses TRBV2 and TRBJ2-6; 11 bases fit TRBD1. This CDR3 has 17 amino acids. J gave up 2 bases and V 6 bases, and 6 bases lay outside the gene matches. Germline V CDR1 and CDR2: SNHLY, FYNNEI.

Written as DNA, the CDR3 is TGTGCCAGCAGTTCTCAGGGGGCGCGAGAAAAACTGTTTTTT. Encoded protein: CASSSQGAREKLFF. The chain recombines TRBV27 with TRBJ1-4; 8 nucleotides match TRBD1. Germline assignment: CDR1 MNHEY and CDR2 SMNVEV (reference sequence). This CDR3 is 14 amino acids long. J gave up 8 bases and V 4 bases, and 6 bases lay outside the gene matches.

A few counts support this clone. This chain connects TRBV7-2 to TRBJ1-1; no clear D. Germline V gene sequence: CDR1 SGHTA, CDR2 FQGNSA. V was trimmed by 3 bases and J by 2 bases, leaving 7 bases between them. This CDR3 spans 13 amino acids. CDR3 sequence: CASSFSVNTEAFF. CDR3 DNA sequence: TGTGCCAGCAGCTTTTCGGTTAACACTGAAGCTTTCTTT.

The chain is built from TRBV5-6 and TRBJ2-7; TRBD2 is a possible D gene (5 bases). CDR3 length equals 14 residues. The V and J ends lost 3 bases and 1 base respectively, with 11 bases between them. The germline CDR1 and CDR2 sequences are SGHDT and YYEEEE. Here the CDR3 reads CASSSPPGSYEQYF. CDR3 DNA sequence: TGTGCCAGCAGCTCCCCACCGGGATCCTACGAGCAGTACTTC.

The chain is built from TRBV7-2 and TRBJ1-2, with D possibly being TRBD1 (5 bases). Per germline, CDR1 SGHTA and CDR2 FQGNSA. Trimming stripped 3 bases from V and 4 bases from J, with 9 bases between. CDR3 size: 13 residues. The DNA for the CDR3 is TGTGCCAGCAGCTTCACGGGGACCTATGGCTACACCTTC. The encoded protein is CASSFTGTYGYTF.

V is TRBV6-5 and J is TRBJ1-1, with TRBD1 as a possible D gene (5 bases). This CDR3 comprises 14 residues. CDR1 and CDR2 (germline): MNHEY, SVGAGI. The germline V and J ends were trimmed by 2 bases and 6 bases, with 13 bases remaining between them. CDR3 sequence: CASSYGTGRAEAFF. The CDR3 region has the DNA TGTGCCAGCAGTTACGGGACGGGGAGGGCTGAAGCTTTCTTT.

This chain's CDR3 is CASSKTGDEKLFF. Written as DNA, the CDR3 is TGTGCCAGCTCAAAAACGGGGGATGAAAAACTGTTTTTT. The chain links TRBV18 to TRBJ1-4; D is perhaps TRBD1 (5 bases). Germline V lookup: CDR1 KGHSH, CDR2 LQKENI. The length of the CDR3 is 13 residues. The V and J ends lost 5 bases and 6 bases respectively, with 10 bases between them.